What follows is one T cell receptor beta chain and its context. The source of the sample is a study of Ad26.COV2.S vaccination and SARS-CoV-2 variants. Clones were read by immunoSEQ multiplex PCR, and TCRdb kept only the in-frame ones, dropping some. The sample holds hundreds of thousands of clones, around 84% seen once. The germline V gene encodes CDR1 ENHRY and CDR2 SYGVKD. The CDR3 runs to 17 residues. V was clipped by 0 bases and J by 2 bases; unmatched bases: 0. Treatment noted: around 19 received Ad26.COV2.S at low or high dose, single or two shots; 5 received placebo; per-sample allocation not given. The samples were gathered on day 63 after the first injection of vaccine or placebo. Expression of Wuhan-strain SARS-CoV-2 spike came from the Ad26 vector that formed the vaccine.

This clonotype originated in a person aged 18 to 65 who received the Ad26.COV2.S COVID-19 vaccine or a placebo. V usage is TRBV10-3 and J usage is TRBJ2-1; 14 positions agree with TRBD2. The sequenced sample was peripheral blood, obtained in a trial of Ad26.COV2.S vaccine versus placebo. CDR3 loop: CAISESTSGRAYNEQFF. For the CDR3, the DNA is TGTGCCATCAGTGAGTCGACTAGCGGGAGGGCCTACAATGAGCAGTTCTTC.